Presented here are 21 T cell receptor beta chains from one specimen sequenced in a study of molecular identifiers for immune sequencing clone quantification. From the PCR reads, TCRdb called clonotypes with MiXCR, one entry per CDR3 protein. The table has roughly 300,000 distinct CDR3 sequences, 24% seen once. The sequenced sample consisted of naive CD8+ T cells from blood, with Jurkat cell RNA spiked in. Subset reported: FACS-sorted CD8+CD4-CCR7+CD45RA+ naive T cells. The receptors come from a human donor in good health. Some libraries in this study had Jurkat cell RNA spiked in.

There are many counts of this clonotype. The rearrangement uses TRBV15 and TRBJ2-3; no reliable D call. The CDR3 has 16 residues. The germline V gene has CDR1 LNHNV and CDR2 YYDKDF (reference sequence). The V end lost 5 bases, the J end lost 4 bases, and 19 bases lay between the germline ends. The CDR3: CATSLGTSPTADTQYF. In nucleotides, the CDR3 is TGTGCCACCAGCCTCGGCACCTCCCCTACGGCAGATACGCAGTATTTT.

This clonotype occurred a few times. J is TRBJ2-7 and V is TRBV4-2, with D unclear. The CDR3 is made up of 14 amino acids. Germline V gene lookup returns CDR1 LGHNA and CDR2 YNFKEQ. V lost 1 base, J lost 0 bases, and 7 bases lay in between. This CDR3 is CASSQADNSYEQYF. The DNA of the CDR3 is TGTGCCAGCAGCCAAGCCGACAACTCCTACGAGCAGTACTTC.

This clonotype was detected many times. V usage is TRBV24-1 and J usage is TRBJ2-2; 15 positions match TRBD2. Germline trimming cut 4 bases from V and 4 bases from J; bases unmatched to any gene: 3. Germline lookup yields CDR1 KGHDR and CDR2 SFDVKD. CDR3 size: 17 residues. CDR3 protein: CATSELGLAGGTGELFF. DNA of the CDR3: TGTGCCACCAGTGAATTGGGACTAGCGGGAGGCACCGGGGAGCTGTTTTTT.

Turning to this clonotype: At one boundary the junction diverges from the germline segment, which might be a read error. This sequence joins TRBV6-2 or TRBV6-3 and TRBJ2-2, with 11 bases lining up with TRBD2. The CDR3 runs 17 residues. Germline CDR1 is MNHEY and CDR2 is SVGEGT. DNA of the CDR3: TGTGCCAGCAGTTACCCCCCGCTAGCGGGAGGCACCGGGGAGCTGCTTTTT. Its translation: CASSYPPLAGGTGELLF.

This clonotype is a singleton in its sample. The chain has TRBV19 and TRBJ2-7; 11 bases align to TRBD2. The CDR3 is 15 residues long. The V gene end was trimmed by 6 bases and the J gene end by 3 bases; junction bases not matched to a gene: 7. Germline-derived CDR1 and CDR2 are LNHDA and SQIVND (reference sequence). As DNA, the CDR3 is TGTGCCAGTAGAACACTAGCGGGAGCCCTCTACGAGCAGTACTTC. Translated, it gives CASRTLAGALYEQYF.

This clonotype occurred many times. This rearrangement joins TRBV7-2 to TRBJ2-2; 7 nucleotides line up with TRBD2. J lost 6 bases, V lost 5 bases, and 3 bases had no gene match. This CDR3 comprises 13 residues. From germline, CDR1 is SGHTA and CDR2 FQGNSA. CDR3 DNA sequence: TGTGCCAGCAGCCCCGCGGGGGCCGGGGAGCTGTTTTTT. Translation gives CASSPAGAGELFF.

This clonotype was detected once. The germline gene is not matched at one end of the junction; a read error may be the cause. This chain links TRBV7-2 with TRBJ1-1; D is possibly TRBD1 (5 bases). The CDR3 consists of 14 residues. Germline V gene lookup returns CDR1 SGHTA and CDR2 FQGNSA. This CDR3 reads CAGSLRGDHEEAFF. The CDR3 DNA follows: TGTGCCGGCAGCTTACGCGGGGACCACGAGGAAGCTTTCTTT. Based on the CDR3 plus reference TRBV7-2 and TRBJ1-1, the full variable domain is GAGVSQSPSNKVTEKGKDVELRCDPISGHTALYWYRQSLGQGLEFLIYFQGNSAPDKSGLPSDRFSAERTGGSVSTLTIQRTQQEDSAVYLCAGSLRGDHEEAFFGQGTRLTVV.

Of note for this clonotype: A read error may explain this, as a much larger clone is one base away. This chain joins TRBV25-1 and TRBJ2-7; TRBD2 is a possible D gene (6 bases). Germline V gives CDR1 MGHDK, CDR2 SYGVNS. Trimming cost V 6 bases and J 2 bases, with 11 bases left between them. The CDR3 covers 13 residues. The CDR3 spells CASSPGETYEQYF. In DNA, the CDR3 is TGTGCCAGCAGCCCGGGGGAGACCTACGAGCAGTACTTC.

This rearrangement joins TRBV27 to TRBJ2-7; 9 bases map to TRBD1. Per germline, CDR1 MNHEY and CDR2 SMNVEV (reference sequence). The length of the CDR3 is 19 residues. The V and J ends lost 0 bases and 3 bases, in that order; junction bases with no gene match: 15. The CDR3 sequence is CASSLSREIQGAKSYEQYF. In nucleotides, the CDR3 is TGTGCCAGCAGTTTATCGAGGGAAATACAGGGGGCGAAGAGCTACGAGCAGTACTTC.

In this sample, this clonotype turned up a few times. The chain employs TRBV28 and TRBJ2-4; a weak D match, TRBD2 (7 bases). The CDR3 contains 15 residues. Looked up from germline, CDR1 is MDHEN and CDR2 is SYDVKM. Trimming shortened V by 3 bases and J by 1 base, and 10 bases separated the two germline ends. DNA of the CDR3: TGTGCCAGCAGTTTTCGGGGGGCGGCCAAAAACATTCAGTACTTC. This gives the protein CASSFRGAAKNIQYF.

This clonotype was detected many times. The V and J genes are TRBV7-9 and TRBJ2-7, with D uncertain. CDR1 is SEHNR and CDR2 is FQNEAQ in the germline V gene (reference sequence). This CDR3 region has 16 residues. Trimming pared 1 base from V and 1 base from J, leaving 14 bases between. CDR3 DNA: TGTGCCAGCAGCTTAGGGGTAGGTGTGGAATCCTACGAGCAGTACTTC. Protein product: CASSLGVGVESYEQYF.

This clonotype was picked up a small number of times. The chain uses TRBV7-9 and TRBJ1-3; D unresolved. The CDR3 has 14 amino acids. V was pared by 5 bases and J by 4 bases, with 12 bases between. Per the germline V gene, CDR1 is SEHNR and CDR2 is FQNEAQ (reference sequence). The CDR3 loop reads CASSPPVMGNTIYF. DNA of the CDR3: TGTGCCAGCAGCCCCCCAGTCATGGGAAACACCATATATTTT.

This clonotype was seen at least ten times. This chain joins TRBV5-1 and TRBJ1-1; 12 bases fit TRBD1. The V gene's germline CDR1 is SGHRS and CDR2 YFSETQ. CDR3 size: 16 residues. J lost 3 bases, V lost 4 bases, and 7 bases had no gene match. The CDR3 nucleotides are TGCGCCAGCAGCGCCGGGACAGGGGGCGCGGACACTGAAGCTTTCTTT. Translation: CASSAGTGGADTEAFF.

This clonotype has at least ten counts. The rearrangement uses TRBV29-1 and TRBJ2-6; 9 bases align to TRBD1. Unmatched junction bases numbered 8, after V lost 3 bases and J lost 8 bases. The CDR3 is 15 amino acids. In germline, CDR1 is SQVTM, CDR2 ANQGSEA. This chain's CDR3 is CSVDIQDRGTNVLTF. Here the CDR3 DNA reads TGCAGCGTTGACATTCAGGACAGGGGAACCAACGTCCTGACTTTC.

Note on this clonotype: A much more abundant neighbour one base away suggests this may be a read error. The chain uses TRBV29-1 and TRBJ2-7; possible D gene TRBD2, 6 bases. CDR3 length equals 13 residues. Germline loops: CDR1 SQVTM, CDR2 ANQGSEA. CDR3 in DNA: TGCAACGTTGAAACTGGGGAGGACTACGAGCAGTACTTC. This sequence encodes CNVETGEDYEQYF.

This chain connects TRBV4-3 to TRBJ2-1; 10 bases agree with TRBD2. The CDR3 contains 16 residues. Germline assignment: CDR1 LGHNA and CDR2 YSLEER. The V gene end was trimmed by 4 bases and the J gene end by 3 bases; junction bases not matched to a gene: 6. CDR3 sequence (DNA): TGCGCCAGCAGCCTAGAGCGGGGGGGCCGCTACAATGAGCAGTTCTTC. Translation: CASSLERGGRYNEQFF.

This clonotype showed up many times. The chain couples TRBV14 to TRBJ2-3, with D possibly called TRBD1 or TRBD2 (5 bases each). V gave up 3 bases and J gave up 6 bases, with 16 bases separating them. This CDR3 is 15 amino acids long. Per germline, CDR1 SGHDN and CDR2 FVKESK. CDR3 nucleotide sequence: TGTGCCAGCAGCCAGGACGGCAGGGACGTGGATACGCAGTATTTT. Translation gives CASSQDGRDVDTQYF.

There are many counts of this clonotype. The rearrangement uses TRBV20-1 and TRBJ2-5; TRBD1 matches 10 bases. The CDR3 extends over 14 amino acids. The junction had 3 bases not matched to a gene; V was cut back by 3 bases and J by 2 bases. Germline CDR1 is DFQATT and CDR2 is SNEGSKA (reference sequence). CDR3 DNA sequence: TGCAGTGCTAGCGGACAGGGGGAACAAGAGACCCAGTACTTC. It codes for CSASGQGEQETQYF.

The chain is built from TRBV19 and TRBJ1-1; D is ambiguous. The CDR3 runs to 15 residues. Trimming stripped 4 bases from V and 5 bases from J, with 17 bases between. Per germline, CDR1 LNHDA and CDR2 SQIVND (reference sequence). As DNA, the CDR3 is TGTGCCAGTAGTACCTCCGTCGTCGGTATTACTGAAGCTTTCTTT. It is translated as CASSTSVVGITEAFF.

The chain is built from TRBV18 and TRBJ1-1; D uncertain. The V end was cut by 6 bases, the J end by 4 bases, with 18 bases between. The germline CDR1 and CDR2 sequences are KGHSH and LQKENI. The CDR3 is 15 amino acids. The CDR3 DNA follows: TGTGCCAGCTCTCCCACGACGGGAGAACTCACTGAAGCTTTCTTT. Amino acids: CASSPTTGELTEAFF.

V is TRBV19 and J is TRBJ2-2; D call uncertain. Between the trimmed V and J ends, which lost 4 bases and 0 bases, there was a span of 3 bases. The germline CDR1 and CDR2 sequences are LNHDA and SQIVND (reference sequence). The CDR3 length is 13 residues. The CDR3 is CASSKPNTGELFF. DNA for the CDR3: TGTGCCAGTAGTAAACCGAACACCGGGGAGCTGTTTTTT.